One T cell receptor beta chain is described in this entry. As yet, its antigen is unknown. Other DNA sequences of this sample code for an identical CDR3. This entry is derived from a study of shared clonotypes between healthy human individuals. Study context: The cohort had two women and a few men, ages 18 to 49. Overall study results and limits: It was the non-shared clonotypes that had lower generation probabilities than clonotypes shared by all four donors.

The CDR3 has 14 residues. Trimming removed 2 bases at V and 2 bases at J, with 7 bases between. Germline assignment: CDR1 SGHVS and CDR2 FQNEAQ. The assay was carried out at the deep level. Repertoires were generated with immunoSEQ multiplex PCR, while TCRdb's copy carries only in-frame clones and drops some. The sample carries about 2.4 million clones, 80% to 95% recorded once. The receptor was derived from a man aged 18 to 29 in good health. Some clones in this sample may be carry-over from other donors' samples. This chain joins TRBV7-8 and TRBJ1-5; D is unclear. Sequences were obtained from naive CD4+ T cells from PBMCs. Subset: CD45RA+ positively selected. CDR3 coding DNA: TGTGCCAGCAGCTTACGGGAGGGCAATCAGCCCCAGCATTTT. Protein product: CASSLREGNQPQHF.